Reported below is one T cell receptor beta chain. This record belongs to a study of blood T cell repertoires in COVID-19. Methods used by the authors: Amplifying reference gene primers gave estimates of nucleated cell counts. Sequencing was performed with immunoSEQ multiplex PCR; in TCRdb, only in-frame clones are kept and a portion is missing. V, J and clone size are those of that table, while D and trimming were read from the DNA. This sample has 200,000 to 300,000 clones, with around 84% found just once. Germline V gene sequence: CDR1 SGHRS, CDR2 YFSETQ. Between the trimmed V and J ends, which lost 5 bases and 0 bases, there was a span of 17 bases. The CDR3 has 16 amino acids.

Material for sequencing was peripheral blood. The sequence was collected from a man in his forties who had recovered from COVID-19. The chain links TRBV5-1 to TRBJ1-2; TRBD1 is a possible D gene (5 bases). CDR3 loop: CASSYRDGTANYGYTF. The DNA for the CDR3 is TGCGCCAGCAGTTACCGGGACGGGACTGCTAACTATGGCTACACCTTC.